This T cell receptor beta chain derives from a study of T cell repertoires in cytomegalovirus infection. This clonotype was detected ten times or more. What it binds is unknown. TCRdb ran MiXCR on the reads and lists one entry per CDR3 protein. The sample records fewer than 900,000 distinct CDR3 sequences, almost 30% being singletons. Losses at the gene ends were 3 bases for V and 6 bases for J; bases not matched to a gene: 2. Germline V gene sequence: CDR1 SEHNR, CDR2 FQNEAQ (reference sequence). CDR3 length equals 16 residues. The source is a human donor in good health (CMV status not recorded). Some clones in this sample may be carry-over from other donors' samples. Sequenced material: cultured CD8+ T cells from PBMCs, taken from culture after CMV antigen stimulation. The chain combines TRBV7-9 with TRBJ2-1; TRBD2 matches 16 bases. The CDR3 region is CASSFGTSGGGNEQFF. DNA for the CDR3: TGTGCCAGCAGCTTCGGGACTAGCGGGGGGGGCAATGAGCAGTTCTTC.